The 13 T cell receptor beta chains listed next were all sequenced from one sample in a study of T cell clonotyping in hematopoietic cell transplantation. Assay: immunoSEQ multiplex PCR; the TCRdb copy retains only in-frame clones and omits some. The profile shows approximately 14,000 clones, about 97% of them singletons. The input for sequencing was peripheral blood mononuclear cells, taken 30 days after allogeneic stem cell transplant. These receptors originate from a female patient in her fifties who had an allogeneic stem cell transplant from an unrelated donor, so T cells may come from the graft donor. Some clones in this sample may be carry-over from other donors' samples.

This chain links TRBV6-6 with TRBJ2-7; D is perhaps TRBD2 (6 bases). Germline lookup yields CDR1 MNHNY and CDR2 SVGAGI (reference sequence). The CDR3 runs 12 residues. V dropped 5 bases and J dropped 7 bases, with 12 bases sitting between them. CDR3 sequence (DNA): TGTGCCAGCAGTCACGGTCGGGGGGAGCAGTACTTC. Residues: CASSHGRGEQYF.

J is TRBJ1-1 and V is TRBV6-6; D perhaps matches TRBD1 (6 bases). Germline V lookup: CDR1 MNHNY, CDR2 SVGAGI (reference sequence). CDR3 length: 14 residues. V lost 5 bases, J lost 3 bases, and 13 bases lay in between. CDR3 sequence (DNA): TGTGCCAGCAGTCCCCGGGGGGCGGACACTGAAGCTTTCTTT. Translated: CASSPRGADTEAFF.

The chain links TRBV5-4 to TRBJ1-6, with D unresolved. The CDR3 totals 15 residues. The V gene's germline CDR1 is SGHNT and CDR2 YYREEE (reference sequence). The V and J ends lost 4 bases and 7 bases respectively, with 15 bases between them. This chain's CDR3 is CASSHRASGNSPLHF. CDR3 DNA: TGTGCCAGCAGCCACCGGGCTAGTGGGAATTCACCCCTCCACTTT.

This clone was counted only a few times. J is TRBJ2-1 and V is TRBV19; 8 bases match TRBD1. V lost 5 bases to trimming and J lost 5 bases; unmatched junction nucleotides: 8. The CDR3 runs 15 residues. Germline CDR1 and CDR2: LNHDA and SQIVND (reference sequence). For the CDR3, the DNA is TGTGCCAGTAGTCACCGGGACAGGTATGACAATGAGCAGTTCTTC. Translation gives CASSHRDRYDNEQFF.

The chain couples TRBV7-2 to TRBJ1-1; TRBD1 might be the D (5 bases). Trimming shortened V by 0 bases and J by 1 base, and 6 bases separated the two germline ends. This CDR3 contains 14 residues. Per the germline V gene, CDR1 is SGHTA and CDR2 is FQGNSA. The CDR3 reads CASSLARGNTEAFF. The CDR3 DNA reads as TGTGCCAGCAGCTTAGCTAGGGGGAACACTGAAGCTTTCTTT.

The chain is built from TRBV4-1 and TRBJ1-2, with TRBD1 matching over 10 bases. There are 15 residues in the CDR3. Germline loops: CDR1 MGHRA, CDR2 YSYEKL. The junction had 12 bases not matched to a gene; V was cut back by 7 bases and J by 7 bases. CDR3 DNA: TGCGCCAGCAATACCGCGACAGGGGGCGCGGGTGGCTACACCTTC. This sequence encodes CASNTATGGAGGYTF.

This chain connects TRBV2 to TRBJ2-7; D is unclear. Germline CDR1 SNHLY, CDR2 FYNNEI. With 6 bases removed from V and 2 bases from J, the gap between germline ends came to 14 bases. This CDR3 region has 14 residues. The CDR3 sequence is CASRESLRTYEQYF. CDR3 in DNA: TGTGCCAGCAGGGAATCTCTGCGCACCTACGAGCAGTACTTC.

The V and J genes are TRBV30 and TRBJ1-5; 12 bases map to TRBD1. This CDR3 is 13 amino acids long. The germline V gene encodes CDR1 GTSNPN and CDR2 SVGIG (reference sequence). V was clipped by 5 bases and J by 6 bases; unmatched bases: 2. This chain's CDR3 is CAWGTGGFQPQHF. CDR3 nucleotide sequence: TGTGCCTGGGGGACAGGGGGCTTTCAGCCCCAGCATTTT.

This chain connects TRBV4-1 to TRBJ2-7; TRBD2 is a possible D gene (7 bases). Germline CDR1 and CDR2: MGHRA and YSYEKL. The CDR3 is 16 residues long. V was trimmed by 3 bases and J by 2 bases, leaving 17 bases between them. CDR3 in DNA: TGCGCCAGCAGCCAGCCCACGCCGGGGGGCCCCTACGAGCAGTACTTC. This encodes CASSQPTPGGPYEQYF.

The CDR3 here is CASSFQETQYF. The CDR3 region has the DNA TGTGCCAGCAGCTTCCAAGAGACCCAGTACTTC. The chain has TRBV7-2 and TRBJ2-5, with D hard to call. This CDR3 is built from 11 residues. V shed 3 bases and J shed 1 base, with 0 bases lying between them. Germline V lookup: CDR1 SGHTA, CDR2 FQGNSA. Combining the CDR3 with reference TRBV7-2 and TRBJ2-5 gives the whole variable domain GAGVSQSPSNKVTEKGKDVELRCDPISGHTALYWYRQSLGQGLEFLIYFQGNSAPDKSGLPSDRFSAERTGGSVSTLTIQRTQQEDSAVYLCASSFQETQYFGPGTRLLVL.

The V call is TRBV19, the J call TRBJ1-1; D remains unclear. Germline V lookup: CDR1 LNHDA, CDR2 SQIVND (reference sequence). The CDR3 is 13 amino acids. V lost 10 bases and J 4 bases, leaving 16 bases between the germline ends. The CDR3 is CATTEGWGTEAFF. The CDR3 DNA sequence: TGTGCCACGACCGAGGGCTGGGGCACTGAAGCTTTCTTT.

This clone was found once. V and J are TRBV30 and TRBJ1-4, with TRBD1 matching 7 bases. V trimming: 3 bases; J trimming: 3 bases; junction bases outside the gene matches: 4. The CDR3 sequence is 14 residues long. From germline, CDR1 is GTSNPN and CDR2 SVGIG (reference sequence). CDR3 sequence reads: CAWSPTGSNEKLFF. CDR3 in DNA: TGTGCCTGGAGCCCGACAGGGTCTAATGAAAAACTGTTTTTT.

The chain's CDR3 is CASSPVAQGAITEAFF. DNA of the CDR3: TGTGCCAGCAGCCCCGTCGCACAGGGGGCGATCACTGAAGCTTTCTTT. The gene calls are TRBV9 and TRBJ1-1; 9 bases map to TRBD1. The CDR3 is 16 residues long. J lost 4 bases, V lost 4 bases, and 11 bases had no gene match. The germline V gene encodes CDR1 SGDLS and CDR2 YYNGEE.